What follows describes a single T cell receptor beta chain. Its antigen is still unknown. No much larger clonotype is one base removed from it; base qualities were not supplied. This sample was included in a study of T-cell memory formation after mild COVID-19 (dated by TCRdb to the early 2020s). About the full investigation: TCR sequence clusters from the two donors were largely donor specific. Two young, previously healthy adult volunteers made up the cohort, one male and one female. In a couple of donors, T-cell clones that expanded and contracted after mild COVID-19 were tracked by sequencing TCRalpha and TCRbeta repertoires over time.

Overall results and qualifications from the work: The detection of some responding clones in pre-infection memory suggests that pre-existing cross-reactive memory T cells joined the SARS-CoV-2 response. Only two mild cases were covered in the study, and larger cohorts including severe cases with pre-infection samples were considered necessary. Contracting CD4+ clones were found mainly in CM and EM memory subsets, while CD8+ clones were enriched in EMRA. Clones contracting from day 15 to 85 had balanced CD4/CD8 phenotypes, while a second wave expanding from day 15 to 37 was biased towards CD4+. SARS-CoV-2 specificity of the second-wave clones peaking on day 37 was not confirmed.

The CDR3 goes from the cysteine to the phenylalanine over 12 residues. Only the CDR3 region is kept as DNA, spanning 36 bases read in frame from base 1. The germline V gene supplies CDR1 SGHVS and CDR2 FQNEAQ. Sequencing was performed on an Illumina NovaSeq 6000. TCRalpha and TCRbeta cDNA libraries were built by 5'RACE with constant-segment primers, adding sample barcodes and unique molecular identifiers. Trizol reagent was used to extract RNA from every sample. Libraries were amplified in two PCR steps, with a second sample barcode and Illumina TruSeq adapters added in the second step. Sequencing of the libraries was done on an Illumina NovaSeq, producing 2 x 150 bp paired-end reads. In the paper's pipeline: Reads were demultiplexed and collapsed into UMI-guided consensus sequences with migec v1.2.7. Using mixcr v2.1.11, the UMI consensuses were aligned to TRA and TRB V and J templates and assembled into clonotypes. A clonotype was counted as expanded or contracted only when both edgeR and NoisET called the clonotype significant, with the noise models trained on biological replicates. For edgeR calls, the cutoffs were a false discovery rate-adjusted p below 0.01 and a log2 fold-change threshold of 1. PCA with hierarchical clustering of max-normalized trajectories of the 1000 most abundant clonotypes was used as exploratory dynamics analysis. Separately sequenced CD4+ and CD8+ repertoires were used to assign a CD4 or CD8 phenotype to each responding clone. The public reads were reprocessed in TCRdb via fastp at Q25 and MiXCR, keeping in-frame beta chains. One record per CDR3 amino acid sequence lists the most common genes and DNA. The V and J calls were not made by the authors but by TCRdb's processing. The sample includes 250,000 or so distinct CDR3 sequences, with about a sixth observed a single time. About 21% of the sample is held by the ten biggest clonotypes.

Ficoll-Paque density gradient centrifugation was the method used to isolate PBMCs. Sequencing was performed on PBMCs or a T cell subset sorted from them (not recorded which). This sequence was found in a man between 18 and 35 years old who had mild COVID-19 (a few samples of this study predate the infection). The sample titles of this study are shuffled in the database, so cell type and time point are left out; the donor was told from shared clones. The sequence is built from TRBV7-8 and TRBJ2-3, with TRBD1 matching 9 junction bases. The CDR3 is CAGQGIEDTQYF. The base sequence is TGTGCGGGACAGGGAATCGAGGATACGCAGTATTTT.